The next 13 T cell receptor beta chains were all read from a single sample in a study of blood T cell repertoires in COVID-19. Libraries were prepared by immunoSEQ multiplex PCR; TCRdb keeps only in-frame clonotypes and omits some of them. The sample lists approximately 200,000 clones, about 90% occurring once. The sequenced material came from peripheral blood. These receptors all stem from a woman aged 45 to 65 with acute or convalescent COVID-19.

This rearrangement joins TRBV7-9 to TRBJ1-5, with TRBD1 matching 7 bases. Losses at the gene ends were 10 bases for V and 1 base for J; bases not matched to a gene: 7. Germline lookup yields CDR1 SEHNR and CDR2 FQNEAQ (reference sequence). CDR3 size: 14 residues. Here the CDR3 reads CAIAGTASNQPQHF. For the CDR3, the DNA is TGTGCCATCGCAGGGACAGCCAGCAATCAGCCCCAGCATTTT. The full variable domain, completed using reference TRBV7-9 and TRBJ1-5, is DTGVSQNPRHKITKRGQNVTFRCDPISEHNRLYWYRQTLGQGPEFLTYFQNEAQLEKSRLLSDRFSAERPKGSFSTLEIQRTEQGDSAMYLCAIAGTASNQPQHFGDGTRLSIL.

This rearrangement joins TRBV23-1 to TRBJ2-2; 7 nucleotides match TRBD1. TRBV23-1 is recorded as an ORF, its role being uncertain. The trim removed 0 bases at V and 0 bases at J, leaving 13 bases unmatched. This CDR3 is built from 20 residues. The CDR3: CASSQSGQPRGPTNTGELFF. The CDR3 DNA reads as TGCGCCAGCAGTCAATCGGGACAGCCAAGGGGGCCGACGAACACCGGGGAGCTGTTTTTT.

This sequence joins TRBV10-3 and TRBJ1-2; TRBD1 aligns across 7 bases. This CDR3 spans 12 amino acids. The germline CDR1 and CDR2 sequences are ENHRY and SYGVKD. Trimming cost V 8 bases and J 3 bases; bases outside gene matches: 3. The CDR3 here is CAIGTDYYGYTF. As DNA, the CDR3 is TGTGCCATCGGGACAGATTACTATGGCTACACCTTC.

Only a few counts were recorded for this clone. V gene TRBV5-5 combines with J gene TRBJ1-1, with unresolved D. CDR1 and CDR2 (germline): SGHKS, YYEKEE (reference sequence). V gave up 2 bases and J gave up 5 bases, with 16 bases separating them. The CDR3 covers 15 residues. The CDR3 DNA is TGTGCCAGCAGCTTTAGACCCTCTGACGGGACTGAAGCTTTCTTT. It codes for CASSFRPSDGTEAFF.

V and J are TRBV12-5 and TRBJ1-1; no reliable D call. The length of the CDR3 is 15 residues. Germline-derived CDR1 and CDR2 are LGHNT and FRNRAP. V was clipped by 0 bases and J by 1 base, with 9 bases between them. CDR3 in DNA: TGTGCTAGTGGTTTGGTAAGTCGCGGGAACACTGAAGCTTTCTTT. Translated: CASGLVSRGNTEAFF.

The chain combines TRBV15 with TRBJ2-1; D is ambiguous. Trimming cost V 0 bases and J 10 bases, with 13 bases left between them. This CDR3 contains 14 residues. Germline V lookup: CDR1 LNHNV, CDR2 YYDKDF (reference sequence). CDR3 sequence (DNA): TGTGCCACCAGCAGAGAACGGTTGGTTTACGAGCAGTTCTTC. Residues: CATSRERLVYEQFF.

The chain combines TRBV5-1 with TRBJ2-7; D is possibly TRBD1 (5 bases). V shed 5 bases and J shed 2 bases, with 14 bases lying between them. Germline loops: CDR1 SGHRS, CDR2 YFSETQ. This CDR3 comprises 14 residues. The CDR3, as DNA: TGCGCCAGCAGGCTGGGGCTTATCGCCTACGAGCAGTACTTC. This sequence encodes CASRLGLIAYEQYF. The full variable domain, in which reference TRBV5-1 and TRBJ2-7 provide the parts outside the CDR3, is KAGVTQTPRYLIKTRGQQVTLSCSPISGHRSVSWYQQTPGQGLQFLFEYFSETQRNKGNFPGRFSGRQFSNSRSEMNVSTLELGDSALYLCASRLGLIAYEQYFGPGTRLTVT.

Remarks on this clone: One end of the junction varies from germline; a read error may be responsible. V gene TRBV5-4 combines with J gene TRBJ2-3; TRBD2 aligns across 12 bases. Per the germline V gene, CDR1 is SGHNT and CDR2 is YYREEE (reference sequence). This CDR3 has 15 residues. The CDR3 is CASRLGLAGGNTQYF. The CDR3 region has the DNA TGTGCCAGCAGATTGGGGCTAGCGGGAGGGAATACGCAGTATTTT.

This chain connects TRBV7-8 to TRBJ1-1, with a weak D call TRBD1 (5 bases). Germline assignment: CDR1 SGHVS and CDR2 FQNEAQ. Trimming pared 6 bases from V and 4 bases from J, leaving 12 bases between. The CDR3 totals 13 residues. The CDR3 protein is CASRPTGVTEAFF. CDR3 in DNA: TGTGCCAGCAGACCTACAGGAGTCACTGAAGCTTTCTTT.

The V gene is TRBV29-1, the J gene TRBJ1-2; D not resolved. Germline lookup yields CDR1 SQVTM and CDR2 ANQGSEA. The CDR3 totals 14 residues. V dropped 7 bases and J dropped 0 bases, with 15 bases sitting between them. The DNA of the CDR3 is TGCAGCGCCCCGTCATCCCCAGCTAACTATGGCTACACCTTC. The encoded protein is CSAPSSPANYGYTF.

The gene calls are TRBV18 and TRBJ2-7, with a possible D match to TRBD2 (5 bases). Germline V gene lookup returns CDR1 KGHSH and CDR2 LQKENI. Between the trimmed V and J ends, which lost 5 bases and 4 bases, there was a span of 9 bases. The CDR3 totals 12 residues. The CDR3: CASSSAGYEQYF. For the CDR3, the DNA is TGTGCCAGCTCATCCGCGGGTTACGAGCAGTACTTC.

V gene TRBV3-1 (or the pseudogene TRBV3-2) combines with J gene TRBJ2-1; D might be TRBD2 (6 bases). The CDR3 extends over 18 amino acids. The V and J ends lost 0 bases and 2 bases respectively, with 17 bases between them. Looked up from germline, CDR1 is LGHDT and CDR2 is YNNKEL (reference sequence). Written as DNA, the CDR3 is TGTGCCAGCAGCCAAGATGCCGGGGGTGGTGGAACCTACAATGAGCAGTTCTTC. As protein: CASSQDAGGGGTYNEQFF.

CDR3 DNA sequence: TGTGCCAGCAGCTCCTTGGGCCTGAACACTGAAGCTTTCTTT. Encoded protein: CASSSLGLNTEAFF. The rearrangement joins TRBV7-9 to TRBJ1-1; D not certain. Trimming stripped 4 bases from V and 0 bases from J, with 9 bases between. The CDR3 runs to 14 residues. Germline CDR1 reads SEHNR; CDR2 reads FQNEAQ (reference sequence).